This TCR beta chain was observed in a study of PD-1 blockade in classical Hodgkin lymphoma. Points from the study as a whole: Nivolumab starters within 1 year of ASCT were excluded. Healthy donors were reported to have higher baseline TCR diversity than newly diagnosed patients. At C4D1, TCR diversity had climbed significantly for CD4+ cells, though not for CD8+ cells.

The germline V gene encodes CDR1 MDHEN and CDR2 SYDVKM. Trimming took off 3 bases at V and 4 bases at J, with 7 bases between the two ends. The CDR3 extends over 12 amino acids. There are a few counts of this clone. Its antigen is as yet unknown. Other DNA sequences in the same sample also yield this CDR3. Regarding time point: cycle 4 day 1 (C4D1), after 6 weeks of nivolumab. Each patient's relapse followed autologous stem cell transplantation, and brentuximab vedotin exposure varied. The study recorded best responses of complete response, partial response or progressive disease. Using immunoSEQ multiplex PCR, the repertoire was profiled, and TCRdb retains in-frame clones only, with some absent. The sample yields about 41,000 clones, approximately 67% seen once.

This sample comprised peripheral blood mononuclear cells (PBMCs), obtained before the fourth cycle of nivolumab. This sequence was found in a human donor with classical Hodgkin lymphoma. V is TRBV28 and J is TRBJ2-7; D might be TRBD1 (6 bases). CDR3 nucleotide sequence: TGTGCCAGCAGTTTGGGGGCTTACGAGCAGTACTTC. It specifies CASSLGAYEQYF.